This paragraph reports one TCR beta chain. The data were obtained in a study of cytomegalovirus exposure and HLA in healthy donors. Assay used: immunoSEQ multiplex PCR; TCRdb lists only in-frame clones, some missing. Of tens of thousands of clones in the sample, about 96% are singletons; the top ten hold roughly 1.5%. The CDR3 runs 16 residues. CDR1 is SGHTA and CDR2 is FQGNSA in the germline V gene. The ends lost 1 base at V and 5 bases at J; junction bases unmatched: 5. The receptor was derived from a man between 18 and 29 years old in good health and CMV-seropositive. The sequenced sample was PBMCs. This chain connects TRBV7-2 to TRBJ2-2; 9 nucleotides align to TRBD2. In DNA form, the CDR3 reads TGTGCCAGCAGCTTAGAGGGCGGGAGGGGAACCGGGGAGCTGTTTTTT. Amino acids: CASSLEGGRGTGELFF.